A selection of T cell receptor beta chains follows, all from one sample in a study of control samples from healthy donors and cancer patients. Assay: immunoSEQ multiplex PCR; the TCRdb copy retains only in-frame clones and omits some. Altogether 100,000 to 150,000 clones are present, around 94% being singletons, with the ten largest covering roughly 0.54%. Specimen: PBMCs. The receptors come from a man older than 75 with head and neck cancer. Each CDR3 is given with its conserved first and last residue. The D gene is left open where the match is weak. The size of a clone is reported for some rows only, either as once, few or many, or as a class for expanded clones.

>TRBV6-5|-|TRBJ1-2|-
TGTGCCAGCAGTAACCGGGACACCCGCACCTTC
CASSNRDTRTF
>TRBV4-3|TRBD1|TRBJ2-4|-
TGCGCCAGCAGCCTCTACACCGGGACAGGGGAGACCATTCAGTACTTC
CASSLYTGTGETIQYF
>TRBV5-1|TRBD1|TRBJ2-7|-
TGCGCCAGCAGCTCCCGGGACAGGGGGTACGAGCAGTACTTC
CASSSRDRGYEQYF
>TRBV2|-|TRBJ2-1|-
TGTGCCAGCAGCCAAATGGGGGATGAGCAGTTCTTC
CASSQMGDEQFF
>TRBV19|TRBD1|TRBJ1-2|-
TGTGCCAGTAGTATCGGGCAGGGGGCCCTTCCGACCTTC
CASSIGQGALPTF
>TRBV18|-|TRBJ1-5|-
TGTGCCAGCTCACCAAAACAGGGTTTTGGACAGCCCCAGCATTTT
CASSPKQGFGQPQHF
>TRBV6-5|-|TRBJ2-3|-
TGTGCCAGCAGTCCCCTCACTAGTACCGATACGCAGTATTTT
CASSPLTSTDTQYF
>TRBV5-6|-|TRBJ1-2|-
TGTGCCAGCAGCTTCCGGGGGAACTATGGCTACACCTTC
CASSFRGNYGYTF
>TRBV2|-|TRBJ2-3|-
TGTGCCACTGGCTCCGGAGCGGGCACAGATACGCAGTATTTT
CATGSGAGTDTQYF
>TRBV4-1|TRBD2|TRBJ2-6|-
TGCGCCAGCAGCCAGGAGGGACTAGCGGGAGCCGGGGCCAACGTCCTGACTTTC
CASSQEGLAGAGANVLTF
>TRBV6-1|-|TRBJ1-4|-
TGTGCCAGCAGTGACCGGGACCCAGCAACTAATGAAAAACTGTTTTTT
CASSDRDPATNEKLFF
>TRBV18|TRBD1|TRBJ1-2|-
TGTGCCAGCTCACCAACAGGGGTCAACTATGGCTACACCTTC
CASSPTGVNYGYTF
>TRBV2|-|TRBJ2-5|-
TGTGCCAGCAGCGGGGAAGAGACCCAGTACTTC
CASSGEETQYF
>TRBV19|-|TRBJ1-1|-
TGTGCCAGCCGATTTGGGGGGGCGACTGAAGCTTTCTTT
CASRFGGATEAFF
>TRBV7-2|TRBD2|TRBJ2-5|few
TGTGCCAGCAGCCTGGCCACTAGCGGCAAAGAGACCCAGTACTTC
CASSLATSGKETQYF
>TRBV7-9|-|TRBJ2-5|-
TGTGCCAGCAGCTTAGCGAGACGATGGGGGCCCCCAGAGACCCAGTACTTC
CASSLARRWGPPETQYF
>TRBV9|-|TRBJ1-4|once
TGTGCCAGCAGCGTAGCTGTGGCTAATGAAAAACTGTTTTTT
CASSVAVANEKLFF
>TRBV6-1|TRBD1|TRBJ2-5|-
TGTGCCAGCAGTGATCTGGCAGGGGGTGGGAAGACCCAGTACTTC
CASSDLAGGGKTQYF
>TRBV25-1|-|TRBJ1-4|-
TGTGCCAGCAGTGATCACAGCACAACTAATGAAAAACTGTTTTTT
CASSDHSTTNEKLFF
>TRBV3-1/TRBV3-2|-|TRBJ2-5|-
TGTGCCAGCAGCCAAGTTTCGGGCAGGACGAGGGAGACCCAGTACTTC
CASSQVSGRTRETQYF
>TRBV9|-|TRBJ1-1|-
TGTGCCAGCAGCGTAGGGACAGCTTACACTGAAGCTTTCTTT
CASSVGTAYTEAFF
>TRBV5-1|TRBD1|TRBJ1-2|-
TGCGCCAGCAGCTCTTCGACAGGGTGGAGTAATGGCTACACCTTC
CASSSSTGWSNGYTF
>TRBV18|-|TRBJ2-7|-
TGTGCCAGCTCACCAGTAAGTTCCAGGGAACCTTACGAGCAGTACTTC
CASSPVSSREPYEQYF
>TRBV3-1/TRBV3-2|-|TRBJ1-1|few
TGTGCCAGAGACCAGGGAGCCACTGAAGCTTTCTTT
CARDQGATEAFF
>TRBV10-3|TRBD2|TRBJ2-1|-
TGTGCCATCAGTGGACTAGCGGGAGGGAATAGGGTGAATGAGCAGTTCTTC
CAISGLAGGNRVNEQFF
>TRBV6-5|TRBD1|TRBJ2-2|once
TGTGCCAGCAGGGGGACAGGGGGAACCGGGGAGCTGTTTTTT
CASRGTGGTGELFF
>TRBV6-6|-|TRBJ2-5|-
TGTGCCAGCAGTTACTCGTTCGCCCCAACGGGGACCCAGTACTTC
CASSYSFAPTGTQYF
>TRBV2|TRBD1|TRBJ2-7|few
TGTGCCAGCAGTGAAGAAGCACAGGGGAACGAGCAGTACTTC
CASSEEAQGNEQYF
>TRBV12-3/TRBV12-4|-|TRBJ2-7|-
TGTGCCAGCAGCCTAACAGAGGGGAGCGAGCAGTACTTC
CASSLTEGSEQYF
>TRBV20-1|-|TRBJ2-4|-
TGCAGTGCTAGTGGGGGGTACGAAAACATTCAGTACTTC
CSASGGYENIQYF
>TRBV6-4|TRBD1|TRBJ1-2|-
TGTGCCAGCAGTGAGTTTTCAGGGGGCTATGGCTACACCTTC
CASSEFSGGYGYTF
>TRBV6-4|TRBD2|TRBJ2-1|-
TGTGCCAGCACCTCGTCTAGCGGGGGCTCCTACAATGAGCAGTTCTTC
CASTSSSGGSYNEQFF
>TRBV30|TRBD2|TRBJ2-1|once
TGTGCCTGGAGGGGATCTAGCGGGGGCCTCTCCTACAATGAGCAGTTCTTC
CAWRGSSGGLSYNEQFF
>TRBV5-1|-|TRBJ1-2|-
TGCGCCAGCAGCCCTCAGGGTGGCGATGGCTACACCTTC
CASSPQGGDGYTF
>TRBV5-1|-|TRBJ2-7|-
TGCGCCAGCAGCTTGAACCTAGCGACCCTCTACGAGCAGTACTTC
CASSLNLATLYEQYF
>TRBV2|TRBD1|TRBJ1-1|-
TGTGCCAGCAGCAGGGCGGGACAGGGGAACACTGAAGCTTTCTTT
CASSRAGQGNTEAFF
>TRBV11-2|-|TRBJ2-5|-
TGTGCCAGCAGCTTAGATCTCGGGGCCCAGTACTTC
CASSLDLGAQYF
>TRBV2|-|TRBJ1-1|-
TGTGCCAGCAGTGGTTCTTCGAGGGGGACTGAAGCTTTCTTT
CASSGSSRGTEAFF
>TRBV11-2|TRBD1|TRBJ1-4|-
TGTGCCAGCAGCCCCGTTAGGGGGCGAGGTGAAAAACTGTTTTTT
CASSPVRGRGEKLFF
>TRBV30|-|TRBJ1-2|-
TGTGCCTGGAGTGTACCCCCTCTCGCCCTCCGAGGCTACACCTTC
CAWSVPPLALRGYTF
>TRBV7-9|-|TRBJ2-7|-
TGTGCCAGCACCCCCTCAGAAGGGGGGGAGCAGTACTTC
CASTPSEGGEQYF
>TRBV5-5|-|TRBJ1-6|-
TGTGCCAGCAGCTTGGAGGAGGCGAGAAATTCACCCCTCCACTTT
CASSLEEARNSPLHF
>TRBV30|-|TRBJ1-2|-
TGTGCCTGGAATCAGGGTACTAACTATGGCTACACCTTC
CAWNQGTNYGYTF
>TRBV4-3|-|TRBJ1-2|-
TGCGCCAGCAGCCAAGCATTAGGAACAGCTAACTATGGCTACACCTTC
CASSQALGTANYGYTF
>TRBV6-5|TRBD2|TRBJ2-1|-
TGTGCCAGTGCGACTAGCGGGTACTACAATGAGCAGTTCTTC
CASATSGYYNEQFF
>TRBV10-2|-|TRBJ2-1|-
TGCGCCAGCAAACGGGGACCTAGCTCCTACAATGAGCAGTTCTTC
CASKRGPSSYNEQFF
>TRBV2|-|TRBJ1-6|few
TGTGCCAGCAGTATTTTACTTTGGGGGCCCCTCCACTTT
CASSILLWGPLHF
>TRBV5-6|TRBD2|TRBJ2-1|-
TGTGCCAGCAGCTTAAGACTAGCGGACTACAATGAGCAGTTCTTC
CASSLRLADYNEQFF
>TRBV28|-|TRBJ1-1|-
TGTGCCAGCACCCTCCCCGGGGGGTCATCAGAGAACACTGAAGCTTTCTTT
CASTLPGGSSENTEAFF
>TRBV6-4|-|TRBJ2-1|-
TGTGCCAGCAGTGACTCGACAGCGAATGAGCAGTTCTTC
CASSDSTANEQFF
>TRBV13|-|TRBJ2-5|-
TGTGCCAGCAGCTTGATCGGGGACCGATGGAATAAAGAGACCCAGTACTTC
CASSLIGDRWNKETQYF
>TRBV11-2|-|TRBJ1-1|few
TGTGCCAGCAGCCACGGACGGCCAGTGTTCACTGAAGCTTTCTTT
CASSHGRPVFTEAFF
>TRBV5-1|TRBD2|TRBJ2-2|-
TGCGCCAGCAGCAGAAGCGGGGGCGACACCGGGGAGCTGTTTTTT
CASSRSGGDTGELFF
>TRBV10-3|TRBD2|TRBJ2-1|once
TGTGCCATCAGTGTTGGAGCGGGGGTAATCTCCAATGAGCAGTTCTTC
CAISVGAGVISNEQFF
>TRBV5-4|-|TRBJ2-2|-
TGTGCCAGCAGCTTGGGCGGTGGGGCAGGGAGCACCGGGGAGCTGTTTTTT
CASSLGGGAGSTGELFF